This is a list of T cell receptor beta chains from one sample in a study of cytotoxic CD8 clonotypes in ibrutinib-treated CLL. The protocol was immunoSEQ multiplex PCR, while the TCRdb copy is restricted to in-frame clones and leaves out a portion. The sample shows 150,000 or so clones, more than 70% of them seen only once. The source was PBMCs, collected after 36 months of ibrutinib treatment. The receptor source for this set is a human donor with chronic lymphocytic leukemia. CDR3s include the opening cysteine and the closing phenylalanine or tryptophan. D genes are given only for firm matches. Some rows mark clone size as missing; the rest say once, few, many or name a class of expanded clone.

TRBJ2-7 | NA | TRBV5-1 | NA | TGCGCCAGCAGCTTGGACTTGGCGGTCCTCGGTGGCGAGCAGTACTTC | CASSLDLAVLGGEQYF
TRBJ2-5 | NA | TRBV4-1 | NA | TGCGCCAGCAGCCAAGGGGGGACCGTCGGAGAGACCCAGTACTTC | CASSQGGTVGETQYF
TRBJ2-7 | NA | TRBV5-4 | NA | TGTGCCAGCAGCGACCCTTGGGGAGGAGGGATCGGCGAGCAGTACTTC | CASSDPWGGGIGEQYF
TRBJ2-7 | TRBD1 | TRBV30 | NA | TGTGCCTGGAGTCTGGGACAGGCCCCTGACGAGCAGTACTTC | CAWSLGQAPDEQYF
TRBJ2-7 | TRBD2 | TRBV5-1 | NA | TGCGCCAGCAGCTTGTTAGCGGGAGGATCCTACGAGCAGTACTTC | CASSLLAGGSYEQYF
TRBJ1-2 | NA | TRBV28 | NA | TGTGCCAGCAGTTCGGGCCGTGCCGGCTACACCTTC | CASSSGRAGYTF
TRBJ2-2 | TRBD2 | TRBV18 | once | TGTGCCAGCTCATCCGGACTAGCGGGACCAGGTACCGGGGAGCTGTTTTTT | CASSSGLAGPGTGELFF
TRBJ2-3 | NA | TRBV6-1 | NA | TGTGCCAGCAGTGCACCAATCCGCACAGATACGCAGTATTTT | CASSAPIRTDTQYF
TRBJ2-7 | NA | TRBV2 | NA | TGTGCCAGCAGTGAGGCGACATTCCCGGGCTACAACTACGAGCAGTACTTC | CASSEATFPGYNYEQYF
TRBJ2-2 | NA | TRBV5-6 | NA | TGTGCCAGCAGCTTGGCACTTCCCACCGGGGAGCTGTTTTTT | CASSLALPTGELFF
TRBJ1-2 | NA | TRBV29-1 | few | TGCAGCGCTGGGGGTAGGGGGAACAACTATGGCTACACCTTC | CSAGGRGNNYGYTF
TRBJ1-1 | NA | TRBV7-2 | NA | TGTGCCAGCAGCTTAGAGAGACGGTTGAACACTGAAGCTTTCTTT | CASSLERRLNTEAFF
TRBJ1-2 | NA | TRBV28 | NA | TGTGCCAGCAGAGGCGGGGGCTATGGCTACACCTTC | CASRGGGYGYTF
TRBJ1-4 | TRBD1 | TRBV5-1 | NA | TGCGCCAGCAGCACTGGACAGGAGGGGAAACTGTTTTTT | CASSTGQEGKLFF
TRBJ2-1 | NA | TRBV29-1 | NA | TGCAGCGTTGAAGACGATCCGTTCGATGAGCAGTTCTTC | CSVEDDPFDEQFF
TRBJ1-5 | NA | TRBV28 | NA | TGTGCCAGCAGTCCTTATTTGTGGGGGGGGTTTAAAGTGGGCAATCAGCCCCAGCATTTT | CASSPYLWGGFKVGNQPQHF
TRBJ2-3 | NA | TRBV10-3 | NA | TGTGCCATCAGTCAGGGGACAGATACGCAGTATTTT | CAISQGTDTQYF
TRBJ1-5 | NA | TRBV5-1 | NA | TGCGCCAGCAGCTTGCTGGGGGCGGACAATCAGCCCCAGCATTTT | CASSLLGADNQPQHF
TRBJ1-1 | NA | TRBV5-6 | NA | TGTGCCAGCAGCTTGGATCTCGTGAACACTGAAGCTTTCTTT | CASSLDLVNTEAFF
TRBJ1-2 | NA | TRBV5-1 | NA | TGCGCCAGCAGCTTGGAGACAGGCGGCAACTATGGCTACACCTTC | CASSLETGGNYGYTF
TRBJ1-5 | NA | TRBV2 | few | TGTGCCAGCATGGCCATCGGCAATCAGCCCCAGCATTTT | CASMAIGNQPQHF
TRBJ1-3 | TRBD1 | TRBV7-9 | NA | TGTGCCAGCAGAGGGGACAGGGACACTGGAAACACCATATATTTT | CASRGDRDTGNTIYF
TRBJ2-5 | NA | TRBV7-9 | NA | TGTGCCAGCGGTATCCAGACCCAGTACTTC | CASGIQTQYF
TRBJ2-7 | NA | TRBV6-5 | NA | TGTGCCAGCAGTGAAATGACGGTAGCCTACGAGCAGTACTTC | CASSEMTVAYEQYF
TRBJ1-1 | NA | TRBV5-1 | NA | TGCGCCAGCAGCCAGGGAGACACTGAAGCTTTCTTT | CASSQGDTEAFF
TRBJ1-6 | TRBD1 | TRBV30 | NA | TGTGCCTGGGAACAGGGGGCTGGTTCACCCCTCCACTTT | CAWEQGAGSPLHF
TRBJ1-6 | TRBD1 | TRBV9 | NA | TGTGCCAGCAGCCGGACAGGGTATAATTCACCCCTCCACTTT | CASSRTGYNSPLHF
TRBJ2-7 | NA | TRBV5-1 | NA | TGCGCCAGCAGCTTGGTACCGGCGGGGCGGATTTACGAGCAGTACTTC | CASSLVPAGRIYEQYF
TRBJ1-2 | NA | TRBV6-1 | NA | TGTGCCAGCAGTGAAGGGAATAACTATGGCTACACCTTC | CASSEGNNYGYTF
TRBJ2-2 | NA | TRBV29-1 | NA | TGCAGCGTTAGACAGAACACCGGGGAGCTGTTTTTT | CSVRQNTGELFF
TRBJ2-7 | NA | TRBV5-1 | NA | TGCGCCAGCAGCTTTAGACCTCCCCCCGGAGACGAGCAGTACTTC | CASSFRPPPGDEQYF
TRBJ2-7 | TRBD2 | TRBV5-6 | few | TGTGCCAGCAGCTTCTATCTAGCGGGAGGGACCTACGAGCAGTACTTC | CASSFYLAGGTYEQYF
TRBJ1-1 | NA | TRBV19 | NA | TGTGCCAGTAGTATTGGCCAGACGAACACTGAAGCTTTCTTT | CASSIGQTNTEAFF